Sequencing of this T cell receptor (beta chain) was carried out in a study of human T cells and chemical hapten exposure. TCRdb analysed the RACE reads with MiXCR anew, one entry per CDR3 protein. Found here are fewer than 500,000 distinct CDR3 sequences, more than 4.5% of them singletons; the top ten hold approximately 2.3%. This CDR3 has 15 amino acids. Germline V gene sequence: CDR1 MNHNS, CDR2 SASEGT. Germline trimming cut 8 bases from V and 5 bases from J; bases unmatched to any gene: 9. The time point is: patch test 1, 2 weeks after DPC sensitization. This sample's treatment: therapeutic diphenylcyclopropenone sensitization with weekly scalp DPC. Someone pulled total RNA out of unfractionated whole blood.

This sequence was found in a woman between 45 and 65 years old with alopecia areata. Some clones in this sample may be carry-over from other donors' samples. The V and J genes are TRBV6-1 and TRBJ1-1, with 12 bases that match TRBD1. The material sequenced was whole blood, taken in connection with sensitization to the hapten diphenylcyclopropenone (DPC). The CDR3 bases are TGTGCCAGCGGGGGACAGGGGGCGCCGAGGACTGAAGCTTTCTTT. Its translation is CASGGQGAPRTEAFF.